This T cell receptor (beta chain) is from a study of beta chain features in type 1 diabetes. Whole-study findings and limits: Among patients with Type 1 diabetes, TCRB CDR3s were moderately but significantly shorter in every one of the four CD4+ subsets. The cDNA sequencing approach could over-represent high-TCR-expressing cells.

Concerning this clone: Its antigen remains unidentified.

One heparinised draw of blood, averaging approximately 110 mL, came from each donor. CDR3 length: 13 residues. From germline, CDR1 is MNHEY and CDR2 SVGAGI. The V gene lost 3 bases and the J gene lost 4 bases, with 9 bases spanning the gap. Sequencing targeted expressed TCRB transcripts, as all isolated RNA had been reverse transcribed. TCRdb's copy holds only in-frame clones and misses some; the assay was immunoSEQ multiplex PCR. The sample lists about 120,000 clones, 15% to 20% seen once, with about 2.5% in the top ten. The TCR originated in a man aged 30-40 years with type 1 diabetes. Sequencing was done on a sample of central memory CD4+ T cells from blood. The chain is built from TRBV6-5 and TRBJ1-1; no definite D call. Here the CDR3 DNA reads TGTGCCAGCAGTTATCGACTGACCACTGAAGCTTTCTTT. It is translated as CASSYRLTTEAFF.